A single sample is the source of the 13 T cell receptor beta chains below, sequenced in a study of vaccination and CD4 T cells after COVID-19. The antigens for these receptors are not known. Noted treatment: roughly nine-day PBMC culture with coronavirus spike peptide pools or control peptides (ViraFEST assay). Cultured CD4+ T-cell DNA underwent Oncomine TCR Beta short-read sequencing. Each CDR3 protein gets one entry after TCRdb re-called the PCR reads with MiXCR. The table lists 13,000 to 15,000 distinct CDR3 sequences, 50% to 60% of them singletons. The sample consisted of CD4+ T cells from blood, cultured in vitro, taken before SARS-CoV-2 vaccination. These receptors were taken from a human donor who had recovered from COVID-19.

The chain couples TRBV5-4 to TRBJ2-5, with D maybe TRBD1 (5 bases). The germline CDR1 and CDR2 sequences are SGHNT and YYREEE (reference sequence). CDR3 size: 14 residues. V gave up 4 bases and J gave up 3 bases, with 13 bases separating them. The chain's CDR3 is CASSTPRTKETQYF. The CDR3 DNA sequence: TGTGCCAGCAGCACTCCACGGACAAAAGAGACCCAGTACTTC.

This clonotype was detected only a few times. This chain connects TRBV23-1 to TRBJ1-6; D call uncertain. TRBV23-1 is marked as an open reading frame, function uncertain. The CDR3 covers 13 residues. Trimming shortened V by 0 bases and J by 6 bases, and 3 bases separated the two germline ends. For the CDR3, the DNA is TGCGCCAGCAGTCAATCACCTAATTCACCCCTCCACTTT. Protein product: CASSQSPNSPLHF.

The chain employs TRBV29-1 and TRBJ1-2; D perhaps matches TRBD1 (6 bases). CDR1 and CDR2 (germline): SQVTM, ANQGSEA. The CDR3 totals 12 residues. V lost 8 bases and J 4 bases, leaving 14 bases between the germline ends. Here the CDR3 reads CSTIQGSYGYTF. CDR3 in DNA: TGCAGCACAATACAGGGTAGCTATGGCTACACCTTC.

This clonotype was observed a few times. The rearrangement joins TRBV19 to TRBJ1-6, with a tentative D call TRBD1 (5 bases). CDR1 is LNHDA and CDR2 is SQIVND in the germline V gene (reference sequence). CDR3 length equals 16 residues. Trimming left V 3 bases short and J 10 bases short, with 19 bases between. As DNA, the CDR3 is TGTGCCAGTAGTATTAAATCGAGGGGACGTCTATCACCCCTCCACTTT. Amino acids: CASSIKSRGRLSPLHF.

The V and J genes are TRBV6-1 and TRBJ2-7; 9 bases are a match to TRBD2. V trimming: 5 bases; J trimming: 1 base; junction bases outside the gene matches: 9. The length of the CDR3 is 16 residues. Germline assignment: CDR1 MNHNS and CDR2 SASEGT. CDR3 in amino acids: CASSPLSGRNSYEQYF. The DNA of the CDR3 is TGTGCCAGCAGTCCTCTTAGCGGGAGAAATTCCTACGAGCAGTACTTC.

This clonotype was detected only a few times. The chain couples TRBV15 to TRBJ1-5, with D possibly TRBD1 on 5 matching bases. The V end lost 0 bases, the J end lost 1 base, and 10 bases lay between the germline ends. Germline CDR1 LNHNV, CDR2 YYDKDF (reference sequence). The CDR3 runs to 16 residues. The chain's CDR3 is CATSREARASNQPQHF. In DNA form, the CDR3 reads TGTGCCACCAGCAGAGAGGCCAGGGCGAGCAATCAGCCCCAGCATTTT.

The V and J genes are TRBV7-9 and TRBJ1-5; 9 nucleotides line up with TRBD1. The trim removed 1 base at V and 2 bases at J, leaving 6 bases unmatched. Germline V gene lookup returns CDR1 SEHNR and CDR2 FQNEAQ (reference sequence). The CDR3 consists of 17 residues. CDR3 DNA sequence: TGTGCCAGCAGCTTAGGGACAGGGGATTTCGGCAATCAGCCCCAGCATTTT. Its translation: CASSLGTGDFGNQPQHF.

This chain uses TRBV20-1 with TRBJ1-1, with 12 positions matching TRBD1. Per germline, CDR1 DFQATT and CDR2 SNEGSKA (reference sequence). Losses at the gene ends were 8 bases for V and 4 bases for J; bases not matched to a gene: 8. The CDR3 is 14 amino acids. The CDR3 DNA reads TGCAGTTCGGGACAGGGGGCGGGAAGCACTGAAGCTTTCTTT. It codes for CSSGQGAGSTEAFF.

This chain uses TRBV20-1 with TRBJ2-5; 8 bases fit TRBD2. The germline gives CDR1 DFQATT, CDR2 SNEGSKA (reference sequence). CDR3 size: 15 residues. The CDR3 sequence is CSLTRGSGKGETQYF. In nucleotides, the CDR3 is TGCAGCCTGACGCGTGGTAGCGGGAAGGGAGAGACCCAGTACTTC.

The V call is TRBV11-3, the J call TRBJ2-2, with unresolved D. The V end lost 1 base, the J end lost 7 bases, and 1 base lay between the germline ends. The germline CDR1 and CDR2 sequences are SGHNT and YENEEA. CDR3 size: 11 residues. CDR3 sequence: CASSLVGELFF. In DNA form, the CDR3 reads TGTGCCAGCAGCTTAGTCGGGGAGCTGTTTTTT.

A few counts support this clonotype. The rearrangement links TRBV6-2 or TRBV6-3 to TRBJ1-1, with 8 bases lining up with TRBD1. V gave up 6 bases and J gave up 6 bases; unmatched junction bases: 15. The V gene's germline CDR1 is MNHEY and CDR2 SVGEGT. This CDR3 is 16 amino acids long. The CDR3 nucleotides read TGTGCCAGCAGACATACCGACAGGGGAAGTCGCCCTGAAGCTTTCTTT. It specifies CASRHTDRGSRPEAFF.

The chain joins TRBV11-3 to TRBJ2-5; 12 bases are shared with TRBD1. CDR1 SGHNT and CDR2 YENEEA come from the germline V gene. The CDR3 length is 15 residues. The junction had 6 bases not matched to a gene; V was cut back by 5 bases and J by 5 bases. This CDR3 is CASSPGTGGQETQYF. DNA for the CDR3: TGTGCCAGCAGCCCCGGGACAGGGGGCCAGGAGACCCAGTACTTC.

This chain connects TRBV11-1 to TRBJ1-1; perhaps TRBD1 as D (6 bases). The germline V and J ends were trimmed by 3 bases and 0 bases, with 14 bases remaining between them. The CDR3 sequence is 16 residues long. Germline assignment: CDR1 SGHAT and CDR2 FQDESV (reference sequence). CDR3 loop: CASSLTGSFMNTEAFF. DNA for the CDR3: TGTGCCAGCAGCTTGACAGGAAGCTTCATGAACACTGAAGCTTTCTTT.